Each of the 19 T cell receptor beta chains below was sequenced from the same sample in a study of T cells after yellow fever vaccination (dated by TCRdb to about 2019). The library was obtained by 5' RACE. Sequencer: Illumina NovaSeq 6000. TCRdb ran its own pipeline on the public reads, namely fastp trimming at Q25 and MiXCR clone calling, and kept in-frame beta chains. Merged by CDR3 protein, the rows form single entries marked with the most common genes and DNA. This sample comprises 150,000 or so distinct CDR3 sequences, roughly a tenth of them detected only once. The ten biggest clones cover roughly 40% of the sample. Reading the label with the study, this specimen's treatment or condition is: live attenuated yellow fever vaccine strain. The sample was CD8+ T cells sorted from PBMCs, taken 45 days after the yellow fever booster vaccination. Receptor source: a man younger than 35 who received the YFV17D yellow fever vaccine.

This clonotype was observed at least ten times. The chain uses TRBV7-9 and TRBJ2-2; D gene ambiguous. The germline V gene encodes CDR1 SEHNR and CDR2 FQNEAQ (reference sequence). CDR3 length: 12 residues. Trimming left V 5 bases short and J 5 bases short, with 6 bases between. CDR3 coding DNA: TGTGCCAGCAGCAAGGAAACCGGGGAGCTGTTTTTT. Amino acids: CASSKETGELFF.

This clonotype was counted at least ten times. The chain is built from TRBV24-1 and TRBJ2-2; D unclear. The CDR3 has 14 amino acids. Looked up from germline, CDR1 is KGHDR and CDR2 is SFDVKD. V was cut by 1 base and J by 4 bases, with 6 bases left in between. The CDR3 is CATSDFRRTGELFF. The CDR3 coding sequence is TGTGCCACCAGTGATTTCCGACGCACCGGGGAGCTGTTTTTT.

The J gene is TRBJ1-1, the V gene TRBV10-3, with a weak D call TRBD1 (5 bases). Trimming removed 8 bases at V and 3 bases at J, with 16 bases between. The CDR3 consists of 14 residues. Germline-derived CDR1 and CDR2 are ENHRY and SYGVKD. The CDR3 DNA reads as TGTGCCATCGGGGGGGACCGCGGGGACACTGAAGCTTTCTTT. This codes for CAIGGDRGDTEAFF.

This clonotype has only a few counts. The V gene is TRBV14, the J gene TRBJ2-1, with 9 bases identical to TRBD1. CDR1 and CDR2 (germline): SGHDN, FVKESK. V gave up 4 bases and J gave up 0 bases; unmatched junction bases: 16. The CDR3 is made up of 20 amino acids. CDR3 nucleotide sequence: TGTGCCAGCAGCCGAGTCCCGGGACAGGGAACTTTTAGCTCCTACAATGAGCAGTTCTTC. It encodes CASSRVPGQGTFSSYNEQFF.

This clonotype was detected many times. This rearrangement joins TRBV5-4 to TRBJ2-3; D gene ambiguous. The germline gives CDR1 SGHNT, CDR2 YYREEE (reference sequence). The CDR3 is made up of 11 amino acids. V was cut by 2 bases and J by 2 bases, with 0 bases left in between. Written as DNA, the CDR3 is TGTGCCAGCAGCTTCACAGATACGCAGTATTTT. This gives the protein CASSFTDTQYF.

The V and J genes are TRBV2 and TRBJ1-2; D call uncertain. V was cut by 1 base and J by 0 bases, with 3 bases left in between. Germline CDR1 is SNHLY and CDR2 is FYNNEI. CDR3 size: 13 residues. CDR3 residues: CASSEGANYGYTF. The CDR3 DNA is TGTGCCAGCAGTGAAGGCGCTAACTATGGCTACACCTTC.

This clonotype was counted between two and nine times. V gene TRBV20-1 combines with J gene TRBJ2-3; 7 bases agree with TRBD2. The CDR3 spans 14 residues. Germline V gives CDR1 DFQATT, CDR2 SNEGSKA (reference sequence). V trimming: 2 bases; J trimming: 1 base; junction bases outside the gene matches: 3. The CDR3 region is CSARLAVGTDTQYF. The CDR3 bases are TGCAGTGCTAGACTAGCGGTCGGCACAGATACGCAGTATTTT.

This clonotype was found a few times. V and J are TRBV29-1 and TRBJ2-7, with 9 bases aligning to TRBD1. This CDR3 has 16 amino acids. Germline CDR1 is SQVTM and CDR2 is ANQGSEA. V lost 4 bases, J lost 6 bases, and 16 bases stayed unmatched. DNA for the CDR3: TGCAGCGTTGGGGGCTATTTGGGACAGGGTTTTTCCGAGCAGTACTTC. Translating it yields CSVGGYLGQGFSEQYF.

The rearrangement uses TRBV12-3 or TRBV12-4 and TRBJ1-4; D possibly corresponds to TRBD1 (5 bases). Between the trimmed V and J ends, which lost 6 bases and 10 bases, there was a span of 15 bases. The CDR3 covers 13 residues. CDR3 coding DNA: TGTGCCAGCAGAAGACCCGGGGACCTAAAACTGTTTTTT. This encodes CASRRPGDLKLFF.

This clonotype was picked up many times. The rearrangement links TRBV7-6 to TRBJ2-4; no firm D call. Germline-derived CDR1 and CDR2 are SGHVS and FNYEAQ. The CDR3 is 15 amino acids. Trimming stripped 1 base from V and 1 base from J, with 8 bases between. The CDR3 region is CASSLEPAAKNIQYF. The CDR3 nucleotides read TGTGCCAGCAGCTTAGAGCCAGCGGCCAAAAACATTCAGTACTTC.

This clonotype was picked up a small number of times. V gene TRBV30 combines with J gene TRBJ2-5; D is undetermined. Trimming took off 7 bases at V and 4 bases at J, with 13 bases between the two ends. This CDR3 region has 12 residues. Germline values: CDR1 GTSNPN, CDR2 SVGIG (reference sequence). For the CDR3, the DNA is TGTGCCTTAAAATCCCAGCCAGAGACCCAGTACTTC. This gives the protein CALKSQPETQYF.

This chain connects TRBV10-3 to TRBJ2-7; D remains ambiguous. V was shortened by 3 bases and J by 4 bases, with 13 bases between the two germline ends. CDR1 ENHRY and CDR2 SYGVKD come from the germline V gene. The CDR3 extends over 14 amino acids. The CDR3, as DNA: TGTGCCATCAGTGATCTAGAGAAGCAGTACGAGCAGTACTTC. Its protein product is CAISDLEKQYEQYF.

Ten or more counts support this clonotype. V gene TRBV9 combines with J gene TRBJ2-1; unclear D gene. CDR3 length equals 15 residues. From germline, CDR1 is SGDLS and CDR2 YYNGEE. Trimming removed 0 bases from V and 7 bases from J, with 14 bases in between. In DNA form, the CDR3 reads TGTGCCAGCAGCGTAGGGGTCACGGTGGGTAATGAGCAGTTCTTC. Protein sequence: CASSVGVTVGNEQFF.

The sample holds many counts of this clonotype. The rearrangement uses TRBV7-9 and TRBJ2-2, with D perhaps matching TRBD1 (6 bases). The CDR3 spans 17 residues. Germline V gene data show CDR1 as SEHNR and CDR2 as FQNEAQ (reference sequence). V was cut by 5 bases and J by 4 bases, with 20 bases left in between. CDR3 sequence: CASSHHTQGVSTGELFF. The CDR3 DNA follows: TGTGCCAGCAGCCACCACACACAGGGAGTGAGCACCGGGGAGCTGTTTTTT.

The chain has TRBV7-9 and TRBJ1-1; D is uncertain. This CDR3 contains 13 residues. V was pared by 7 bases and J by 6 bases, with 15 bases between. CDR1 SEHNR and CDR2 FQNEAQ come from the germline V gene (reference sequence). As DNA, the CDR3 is TGTGCCAGCACCGAGGCAACAGCCCCTGAAGCTTTCTTT. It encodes CASTEATAPEAFF.

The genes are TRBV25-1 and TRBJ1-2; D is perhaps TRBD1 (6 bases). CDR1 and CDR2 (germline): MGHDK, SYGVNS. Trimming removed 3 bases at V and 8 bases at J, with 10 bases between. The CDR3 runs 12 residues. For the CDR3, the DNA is TGTGCCAGCAGTGATCGGACAGCCGGCTACACCTTC. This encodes CASSDRTAGYTF.

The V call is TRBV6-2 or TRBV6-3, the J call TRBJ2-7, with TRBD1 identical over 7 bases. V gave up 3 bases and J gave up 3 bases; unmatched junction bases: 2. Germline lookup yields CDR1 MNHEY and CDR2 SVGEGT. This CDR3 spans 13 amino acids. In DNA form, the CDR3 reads TGTGCCAGCAGTTATAACAGGGGCTACGAGCAGTACTTC. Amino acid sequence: CASSYNRGYEQYF.

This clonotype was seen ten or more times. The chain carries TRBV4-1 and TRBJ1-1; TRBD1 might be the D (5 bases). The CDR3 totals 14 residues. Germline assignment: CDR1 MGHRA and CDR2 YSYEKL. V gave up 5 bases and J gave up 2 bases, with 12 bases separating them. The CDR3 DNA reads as TGCGCCAGCAGCGTGACCGGGGCAAACACTGAAGCTTTCTTT. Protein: CASSVTGANTEAFF.

CDR3 DNA: TGTGCCAGCAGTTACTCGGCTCTTTTTGAAGCTTTCTTT. Protein sequence: CASSYSALFEAFF. This chain connects TRBV6-2 or TRBV6-3 to TRBJ1-1; D gene uncertain. V was shortened by 0 bases and J by 7 bases, with 9 bases between the two germline ends. The CDR3 totals 13 residues. Germline loops: CDR1 MNHEY, CDR2 SVGEGT.